This is a list of T cell receptor beta chains from one sample in a study of blood T cells in healthy people across ages. TCRdb fed the 5' RACE reads into MiXCR, producing one record per CDR3 protein. The sample comprises about 570,000 distinct CDR3 sequences, approximately 30% of which are singletons, and less than 20% rests with the top ten. Material: blood. These receptors were obtained from a woman in her 70s in good health. Both conserved end residues are trimmed from each CDR3.

J gene | V gene | CDR3 protein
TRBJ1-2 | TRBV29-1 | SARTSGGADRNGYT
- | TRBV7-2 | ASSLGGGLDEQY
TRBJ2-1 | TRBV7-6 | ASSAGRSSYNEQF
TRBJ2-2 | TRBV19 | ASSMTGGTGELF
TRBJ2-1 | TRBV5-1 | ASSLLAGGHEQF
TRBJ1-5 | TRBV6-1 | ASSEALWGNQPQH
TRBJ1-1 | TRBV28 | ASSLVGLIGAQAF
TRBJ2-3 | TRBV6-6 | ASDDSTGLGTDTQY
TRBJ2-5 | TRBV19 | ASSMPTNPQETQY
TRBJ2-2 | TRBV30 | AWSVWGPRGTGELF
TRBJ2-5 | TRBV29-1 | SVALGQETQY
TRBJ1-2 | TRBV5-1 | ASSLGGSGNGYT
TRBJ2-3 | TRBV18 | ASSANLGVTDTQY
TRBJ2-1 | TRBV9 | ASSVRPGDNEQF
TRBJ2-1 | TRBV7-9 | ASSLVLGANEQF
TRBJ1-2 | TRBV4-3 | ASSLRHAEGYGYT
TRBJ2-5 | TRBV2 | ASNRWAQETQY
TRBJ1-2 | TRBV2 | ASSEIQANYGYT
TRBJ2-1 | TRBV5-1 | ASSLGATSSYNEQF
TRBJ1-2 | TRBV20-1 | STRRFNYGYT
- | TRBV7-7 | ASSPGLGNEQF
TRBJ2-5 | TRBV20-1 | SARGGLAETQY
TRBJ1-2 | TRBV6-6 | ASSYQKGGYT
TRBJ1-4 | TRBV4-3 | ASSYTGTGGATNEKLF
TRBJ1-2 | TRBV20-1 | SARDPGTYGYT
TRBJ1-5 | TRBV5-1 | ASSLHPVGQPQH
TRBJ2-5 | TRBV30 | AWSKKGISGDQY
TRBJ2-7 | TRBV7-2 | ASSFDRTRYEQY
TRBJ2-7 | TRBV7-9 | ASSLAGSTPEQY
TRBJ2-1 | TRBV11-2 | ASSKGVVGNEQF
TRBJ1-6 | TRBV12-3/TRBV12-4 | ASSQGQNNSPLH
TRBJ2-5 | TRBV25-1 | ASSVASVGRETQY